This TCR beta chain was documented in a study of T cells after yellow fever vaccination. The study made its TCR cDNA through 5'RACE template switching. That step introduced a universal primer site along with UMIs. TCRdb reprocessed the 5' RACE reads with MiXCR, giving one entry per CDR3 protein. This sample has almost 600,000 distinct CDR3 sequences, with roughly 14% found just once. This clonotype was counted ten times or more. Its target is unknown. Findings of the study overall: Reappearance after the booster was seen for most primary-vaccination clones, at 96% CD4 and about 90% CD8.

The sequence derives from a man aged 25-45 years who received the YFV17D yellow fever vaccine. This specimen consisted of PBMCs, obtained on the day of the yellow fever booster vaccination.

In DNA, the CDR3 is TGCAGCGCTGGGGTTGAGCAGTTCTTC. Residues: CSAGVEQFF. J is TRBJ2-1 and V is TRBV20-1; D uncertain. The CDR3 runs to 9 residues. Germline CDR1 reads DFQATT; CDR2 reads SNEGSKA (reference sequence).